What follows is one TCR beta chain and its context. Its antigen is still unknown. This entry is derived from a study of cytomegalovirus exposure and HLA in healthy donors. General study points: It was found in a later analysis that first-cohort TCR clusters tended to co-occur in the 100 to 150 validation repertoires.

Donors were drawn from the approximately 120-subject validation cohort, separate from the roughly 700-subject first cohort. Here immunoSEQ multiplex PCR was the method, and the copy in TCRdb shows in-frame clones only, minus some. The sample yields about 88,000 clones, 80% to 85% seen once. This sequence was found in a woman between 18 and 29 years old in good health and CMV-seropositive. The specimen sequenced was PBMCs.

This CDR3 reads CASSPRESQPQHF. Written as DNA, the CDR3 is TGTGCCAGCTCACCGAGGGAAAGCCAGCCCCAGCATTTT. The chain links TRBV18 to TRBJ1-5; D ambiguous. Trimming stripped 3 bases from V and 7 bases from J, with 10 bases between. CDR1 and CDR2 (germline): KGHSH, LQKENI. CDR3 length: 13 amino acids.